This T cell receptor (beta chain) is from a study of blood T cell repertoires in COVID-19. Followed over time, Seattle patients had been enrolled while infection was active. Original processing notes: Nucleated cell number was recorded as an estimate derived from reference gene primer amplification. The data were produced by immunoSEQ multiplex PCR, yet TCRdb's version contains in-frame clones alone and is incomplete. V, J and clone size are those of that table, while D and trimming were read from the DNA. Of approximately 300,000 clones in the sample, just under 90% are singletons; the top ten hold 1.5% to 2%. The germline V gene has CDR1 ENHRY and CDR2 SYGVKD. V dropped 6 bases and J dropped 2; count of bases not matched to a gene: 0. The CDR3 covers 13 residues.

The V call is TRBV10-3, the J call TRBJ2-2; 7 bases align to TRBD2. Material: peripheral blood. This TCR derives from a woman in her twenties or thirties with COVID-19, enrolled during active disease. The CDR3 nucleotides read TGTGCCATCAGGACTAGCAACACCGGGGAGCTGTTTTTT. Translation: CAIRTSNTGELFF.